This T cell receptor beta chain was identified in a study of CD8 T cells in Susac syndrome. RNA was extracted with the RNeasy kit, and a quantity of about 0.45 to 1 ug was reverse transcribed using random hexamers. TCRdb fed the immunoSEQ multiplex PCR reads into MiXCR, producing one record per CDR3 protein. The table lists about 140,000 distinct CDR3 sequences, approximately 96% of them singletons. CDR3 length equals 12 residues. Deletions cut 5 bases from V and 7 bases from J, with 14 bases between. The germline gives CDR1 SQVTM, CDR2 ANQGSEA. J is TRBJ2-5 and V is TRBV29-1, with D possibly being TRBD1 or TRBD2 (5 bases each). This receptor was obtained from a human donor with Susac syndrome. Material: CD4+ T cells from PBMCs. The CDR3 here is CSVWGKEGTQYF. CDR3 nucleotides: TGCAGCGTTTGGGGGAAAGAGGGGACCCAGTACTTC.